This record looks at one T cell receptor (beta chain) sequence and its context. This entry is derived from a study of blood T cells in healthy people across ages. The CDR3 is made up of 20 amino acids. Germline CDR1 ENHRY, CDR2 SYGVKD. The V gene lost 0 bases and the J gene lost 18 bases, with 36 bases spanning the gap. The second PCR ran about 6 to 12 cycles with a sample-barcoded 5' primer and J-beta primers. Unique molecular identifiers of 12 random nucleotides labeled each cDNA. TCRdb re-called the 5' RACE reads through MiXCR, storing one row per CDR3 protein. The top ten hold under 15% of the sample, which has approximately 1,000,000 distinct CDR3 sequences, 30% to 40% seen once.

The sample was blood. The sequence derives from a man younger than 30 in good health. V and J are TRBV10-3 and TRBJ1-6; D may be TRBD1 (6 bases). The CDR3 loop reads CAISESGRIGGTSTTGLPHF. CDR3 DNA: TGTGCCATCAGTGAGTCGGGGCGGATAGGGGGGACCTCAACCACCGGGCTTCCCCACTTT.